The next 8 T cell receptor beta chains were all read from a single sample in a study of naive and memory T cell subsets. Both TRBC1 and TRBC2 were covered by a beta constant-region primer of two equimolar oligonucleotides. TCRdb independently ran MiXCR on the UMI-ligation and nested PCR reads; one entry per CDR3 protein. The sample lists about 85,000 distinct CDR3 sequences; roughly 13% were seen once. The sample consisted of central memory CD4+ T cells from blood. The receptors derive from a human donor in good health.

This clonotype was counted between two and nine times. This sequence joins TRBV7-3 and TRBJ2-3; D is unclear. The CDR3 covers 14 residues. Germline assignment: CDR1 SGHTA and CDR2 FQGTGA. The V gene lost 0 bases and the J gene lost 4 bases, with 8 bases spanning the gap. CDR3 sequence reads: CASSLTGGPDTQYF. The CDR3, as DNA: TGTGCCAGCAGCTTAACGGGTGGCCCAGATACGCAGTATTTT.

The table lists this clonotype with a few counts. The J gene is TRBJ1-2, the V gene TRBV4-2; D gene uncertain. Germline V gene sequence: CDR1 LGHNA, CDR2 YNFKEQ. Trimming removed 4 bases at V and 7 bases at J, with 13 bases between. CDR3 size: 13 residues. CDR3 nucleotide sequence: TGTGCCAGCAGCCCCTATGTGCCGGGTGGCTACACCTTC. Translation gives CASSPYVPGGYTF.

The chain links TRBV20-1 to TRBJ2-1, with 13 nucleotides matching TRBD2. With V trimmed by 0 bases and J by 7 bases, 9 bases remained unmatched. Germline V CDR1 and CDR2: DFQATT, SNEGSKA (reference sequence). The CDR3 has 17 residues. CDR3 DNA: TGCAGTGCTAGAGACTACGGGACTAGCGGGATGTTGAATGAGCAGTTCTTC. Amino acids: CSARDYGTSGMLNEQFF.

This clonotype was picked up a small number of times. The rearrangement uses TRBV14 and TRBJ2-7, with 14 bases fitting TRBD2. The V and J ends lost 2 bases and 6 bases, in that order; junction bases with no gene match: 6. The CDR3 loop spans 16 amino acids. The germline V gene has CDR1 SGHDN and CDR2 FVKESK. CDR3 region: CASSQRLAGGPSEQYF. As DNA, the CDR3 is TGTGCCAGCAGCCAACGACTAGCGGGAGGGCCTAGCGAGCAGTACTTC.

This clonotype is deemed medium-sized (0.01 to 0.1%). CDR3 sequence (DNA): TGTGCCATCAGTGGTGGGGAAAACATTCAGTACTTC. Amino acid sequence: CAISGGENIQYF. The V and J genes are TRBV10-3 and TRBJ2-4; D unresolved. This CDR3 region has 12 residues. The V gene lost 4 bases and the J gene lost 5 bases, with 6 bases spanning the gap. Germline CDR1 and CDR2: ENHRY and SYGVKD.

This clonotype was seen only a few times. The chain joins TRBV11-1 to TRBJ2-1, with TRBD2 as a possible D gene (6 bases). Trimming pared 5 bases from V and 7 bases from J, leaving 24 bases between. The CDR3 has 17 residues. Germline lookup yields CDR1 SGHAT and CDR2 FQDESV (reference sequence). Written as DNA, the CDR3 is TGTGCCAGCAGCATCTCAACGGGGGAACCTCGCAGAAATGAGCAGTTCTTC. Its protein product is CASSISTGEPRRNEQFF.

This clonotype was counted at least ten times. This chain links TRBV24-1 with TRBJ2-3; D possibly corresponds to TRBD1 (5 bases). The CDR3 is 16 amino acids. The germline V gene has CDR1 KGHDR and CDR2 SFDVKD. The ends were cut back, 4 bases at V and 5 bases at J, with 18 bases in the middle. The CDR3 nucleotides read TGTGCCACCAGTGAAGGGCGGCAGGGATTCGGAGATACGCAGTATTTT. Encoded protein: CATSEGRQGFGDTQYF.

The chain employs TRBV11-2 and TRBJ2-3; no reliable D call. Trimming stripped 5 bases from V and 2 bases from J, with 17 bases between. Germline lookup yields CDR1 SGHAT and CDR2 FQNNGV. This CDR3 spans 16 amino acids. This CDR3 is CASSPDLLVYTDTQYF. For the CDR3, the DNA is TGTGCCAGCAGCCCTGACTTGCTTGTGTACACAGATACGCAGTATTTT.